The 18 T cell receptor beta chains given below trace back to one sample, sequenced in a study of T cell repertoires in cytomegalovirus infection. TCRdb independently ran MiXCR on the reads; one entry per CDR3 protein. This sample carries just under 300,000 distinct CDR3 sequences, 9.6% of them seen once, and the ten largest clones take around 2.5%. Material: PBMCs. These TCRs come from a human donor in good health (CMV status not recorded). Some clones in this sample may be carry-over from other donors' samples.

Ten or more counts support this clonotype. The chain employs TRBV28 and TRBJ1-6; no firm D call. V shed 1 base and J shed 7 bases, with 8 bases lying between them. The CDR3 has 14 amino acids. Germline CDR1 and CDR2: MDHEN and SYDVKM. Here the CDR3 DNA reads TGTGCCAGCAGTTTATCGGGCAGGAATTCACCCCTCCACTTT. Protein: CASSLSGRNSPLHF.

This chain joins TRBV20-1 and TRBJ2-3; TRBD1 matches 9 bases. CDR1 is DFQATT, CDR2 SNEGSKA, per germline (reference sequence). The length of the CDR3 is 14 residues. V shed 5 bases, J shed 4 bases, and the junction held 7 bases outside the gene matches. CDR3 sequence reads: CSASGTGSSDTQYF. The CDR3 DNA reads as TGCAGTGCTTCCGGGACAGGGAGTTCAGATACGCAGTATTTT.

A few counts support this clonotype. This chain joins TRBV5-8 and TRBJ2-1, with 7 bases matching TRBD2. In germline, CDR1 is SGHTS, CDR2 YDEGEE. The V segment lost 7 bases and the J segment 0 bases; nucleotides outside the gene matches: 4. This CDR3 has 14 residues. This CDR3 reads CASVGGSSYNEQFF. CDR3 bases: TGTGCCAGCGTCGGGGGGAGCTCCTACAATGAGCAGTTCTTC. Filled out from reference TRBV5-8 and TRBJ2-1, the complete variable domain reads EAGVTQSPTHLIKTRGQQATLRCSPISGHTSVYWYQQALGLGLQFLLWYDEGEERNRGNFPPRFSGRQFPNYSSELNVNALELEDSALYLCASVGGSSYNEQFFGPGTRLTVL.

The chain is built from TRBV5-1 and TRBJ2-7, with 7 bases lining up with TRBD1. CDR1 SGHRS and CDR2 YFSETQ come from the germline V gene. The CDR3 runs to 13 residues. V lost 6 bases, J lost 2 bases, and 5 bases stayed unmatched. CDR3 in amino acids: CASTLTGTYEQYF. CDR3 sequence (DNA): TGCGCCAGCACCCTGACAGGGACCTACGAGCAGTACTTC.

This clonotype occurred many times. The chain joins TRBV9 to TRBJ2-3; 7 bases agree with TRBD1. CDR3 length equals 15 residues. J was trimmed by 8 bases and V by 4 bases; bases with no gene match: 13. Germline CDR1 is SGDLS and CDR2 is YYNGEE. CDR3: CASSPRDRVSTTQYF. CDR3 in DNA: TGTGCCAGCAGCCCCCGGGACAGAGTCTCCACTACGCAGTATTTT.

This chain links TRBV6-8 with TRBJ2-6; tentative D call: TRBD2 (7 bases). V was clipped by 1 base and J by 0 bases, with 13 bases between them. Germline CDR1 MNHGY, CDR2 SAAAGT. This CDR3 is 18 amino acids long. The CDR3 DNA is TGTGCCAGCAGTTACTTTATCGGGGGGCCCTCTGGGGCCAACGTCCTGACTTTC. This codes for CASSYFIGGPSGANVLTF.

This clonotype was seen at least ten times. The chain is built from TRBV28 and TRBJ2-2, with D unclear. CDR3 length: 12 amino acids. With 4 bases removed from V and 8 bases from J, the gap between germline ends came to 8 bases. Germline lookup yields CDR1 MDHEN and CDR2 SYDVKM. As DNA, the CDR3 is TGTGCCAGCAGTTCCCTAGTTGGGGAGCTGTTTTTT. Its protein product is CASSSLVGELFF.

The chain uses TRBV6-5 and TRBJ1-2, with D perhaps TRBD1 (5 bases). Germline CDR1 and CDR2: MNHEY and SVGAGI. CDR3 size: 14 residues. The V end lost 6 bases, the J end lost 2 bases, and 13 bases lay between the germline ends. CDR3 residues: CASRLRAGNYGYTF. The CDR3 DNA reads as TGTGCCAGCAGACTCCGAGCAGGGAACTATGGCTACACCTTC.

This clonotype was picked up a small number of times. The chain recombines TRBV6-4 with TRBJ2-3; perhaps TRBD2 as D (5 bases). Germline CDR1 is MRHNA and CDR2 is SNTAGT. This CDR3 spans 14 amino acids. V lost 2 bases and J 1 base, leaving 7 bases between the germline ends. This chain's CDR3 is CASSDNGGTDTQYF. The CDR3 DNA reads as TGTGCCAGCAGTGACAACGGGGGCACAGATACGCAGTATTTT.

This clonotype occurred many times. The genes are TRBV20-1 and TRBJ2-1; D unresolved. The ends were cut back, 6 bases at V and 0 bases at J, with 18 bases in the middle. The CDR3 sequence is 16 residues long. From germline, CDR1 is DFQATT and CDR2 SNEGSKA (reference sequence). The CDR3, as DNA: TGCAGTGCCGATCCGCTGACCGGCGCCTCCTACAATGAGCAGTTCTTC. Its protein is CSADPLTGASYNEQFF.

This clonotype showed up many times. The V gene is TRBV11-3, the J gene TRBJ2-2; D is uncertain. The V gene's germline CDR1 is SGHNT and CDR2 YENEEA. Between the trimmed V and J ends, which lost 5 bases and 0 bases, there was a span of 13 bases. The CDR3 is 16 residues long. As DNA, the CDR3 is TGTGCCAGCAGCCCCCGCTCCGGTCCGAACACCGGGGAGCTGTTTTTT. Its protein product is CASSPRSGPNTGELFF.

This clonotype came up many times. V gene TRBV28 combines with J gene TRBJ2-4, with TRBD1 matching 8 bases. Germline V CDR1 and CDR2: MDHEN, SYDVKM. V was clipped by 5 bases and J by 9 bases; unmatched bases: 9. The CDR3 sequence is 14 residues long. Written as DNA, the CDR3 is TGTGCCAGCAGTACCTCCGGGACAGGAACCATTCAGTACTTC. It codes for CASSTSGTGTIQYF.

The V gene is TRBV28, the J gene TRBJ2-7, with 9 bases aligning to TRBD1. CDR1 MDHEN and CDR2 SYDVKM come from the germline V gene. CDR3 length: 14 residues. With V trimmed by 7 bases and J by 1 base, 5 bases remained unmatched. The CDR3 DNA reads TGTGCCAGCAATCCGGGGACAGGGTCCTACGAGCAGTACGTC. Protein: CASNPGTGSYEQYV.

This clonotype appeared many times. This rearrangement joins TRBV20-1 to TRBJ2-3; D call uncertain. The CDR3 contains 14 residues. CDR1 is DFQATT and CDR2 is SNEGSKA in the germline V gene (reference sequence). V was pared by 3 bases and J by 0 bases, with 10 bases between. The CDR3 DNA reads as TGCAGTGCTAGTGGCGTCGCCAGCACAGATACGCAGTATTTT. Protein product: CSASGVASTDTQYF.

This clonotype was seen repeatedly, ten times or more. The chain joins TRBV7-2 to TRBJ2-7; 9 bases align to TRBD2. This CDR3 comprises 15 residues. Germline V gene sequence: CDR1 SGHTA, CDR2 FQGNSA. V dropped 0 bases and J dropped 3; count of bases not matched to a gene: 3. Written as DNA, the CDR3 is TGTGCCAGCAGCTTAGCTAGCGGGGGCGGCTACGAGCAGTACTTC. Its protein product is CASSLASGGGYEQYF.

This clonotype was detected only a few times. The CDR3 reads CSVEFSAGEKLFF. The CDR3 DNA reads as TGCAGCGTCGAGTTTTCGGCGGGGGAAAAACTGTTTTTT. The rearrangement uses TRBV29-1 and TRBJ1-4; D gene ambiguous. Germline V lookup: CDR1 SQVTM, CDR2 ANQGSEA. Trimming cost V 6 bases and J 8 bases, with 16 bases left between them. This CDR3 has 13 amino acids. Full variable domain (rest looked up from reference TRBV29-1 and TRBJ1-4): SAVISQKPSRDICQRGTSLTIQCQVDSQVTMMFWYRQQPGQSLTLIATANQGSEATYESGFVIDKFPISRPNLTFSTLTVSNMSPEDSSIYLCSVEFSAGEKLFFGSGTQLSVL.

The CDR3 DNA reads as TGTGCCAGCAGCAAAACTGGACAGGGGAATCAGCCCCAGCATTTT. Its protein product is CASSKTGQGNQPQHF. The genes are TRBV7-9 and TRBJ1-5, with TRBD1 matching over 9 bases. Germline V gives CDR1 SEHNR, CDR2 FQNEAQ (reference sequence). The CDR3 has 15 amino acids. The ends lost 5 bases at V and 4 bases at J; junction bases unmatched: 6.

This clonotype was recorded many times. V is TRBV2 and J is TRBJ1-5, with TRBD1 matching over 8 bases. Germline CDR1 reads SNHLY; CDR2 reads FYNNEI. This CDR3 has 15 residues. V lost 4 bases and J lost 3; bases outside the gene matches: 5. Here the CDR3 DNA reads TGTGCCAGCAGTGGGGGACAGGTCCACAATCAGCCCCAGCATTTT. It is translated as CASSGGQVHNQPQHF. The full variable domain, completed using reference TRBV2 and TRBJ1-5, is EPEVTQTPSHQVTQMGQEVILRCVPISNHLYFYWYRQILGQKVEFLVSFYNNEISEKSEIFDDQFSVERPDGSNFTLKIRSTKLEDSAMYFCASSGGQVHNQPQHFGDGTRLSIL.